The 2 T cell receptor beta chains below come from one sample, sequenced in a study of blood T cell repertoires in COVID-19. Generated by immunoSEQ multiplex PCR, the TCRdb table keeps only in-frame clones and is missing some. The sample lists about 59,000 clones, about 73% occurring once. Sequenced: peripheral blood. These TCRs come from a woman aged 45-65 years with active or convalescent COVID-19.

This chain uses TRBV11-3 with TRBJ2-5; D may be TRBD1 (6 bases). The CDR3 has 15 residues. Trimming shortened V by 8 bases and J by 2 bases, and 18 bases separated the two germline ends. Germline CDR1 is SGHNT and CDR2 is YENEEA. CDR3 loop: CASAGRDISQETQYF. CDR3 in DNA: TGTGCCAGCGCGGGTCGGGACATATCACAAGAGACCCAGTACTTC.

This chain connects TRBV6-5 to TRBJ2-5; D perhaps matches TRBD1 (6 bases). Germline CDR1 reads MNHEY; CDR2 reads SVGAGI. There are 14 residues in the CDR3. Trimming removed 2 bases from V and 0 bases from J, with 7 bases in between. CDR3 region: CASSYGGHQETQYF. The CDR3 bases are TGTGCCAGCAGTTACGGGGGCCACCAAGAGACCCAGTACTTC.